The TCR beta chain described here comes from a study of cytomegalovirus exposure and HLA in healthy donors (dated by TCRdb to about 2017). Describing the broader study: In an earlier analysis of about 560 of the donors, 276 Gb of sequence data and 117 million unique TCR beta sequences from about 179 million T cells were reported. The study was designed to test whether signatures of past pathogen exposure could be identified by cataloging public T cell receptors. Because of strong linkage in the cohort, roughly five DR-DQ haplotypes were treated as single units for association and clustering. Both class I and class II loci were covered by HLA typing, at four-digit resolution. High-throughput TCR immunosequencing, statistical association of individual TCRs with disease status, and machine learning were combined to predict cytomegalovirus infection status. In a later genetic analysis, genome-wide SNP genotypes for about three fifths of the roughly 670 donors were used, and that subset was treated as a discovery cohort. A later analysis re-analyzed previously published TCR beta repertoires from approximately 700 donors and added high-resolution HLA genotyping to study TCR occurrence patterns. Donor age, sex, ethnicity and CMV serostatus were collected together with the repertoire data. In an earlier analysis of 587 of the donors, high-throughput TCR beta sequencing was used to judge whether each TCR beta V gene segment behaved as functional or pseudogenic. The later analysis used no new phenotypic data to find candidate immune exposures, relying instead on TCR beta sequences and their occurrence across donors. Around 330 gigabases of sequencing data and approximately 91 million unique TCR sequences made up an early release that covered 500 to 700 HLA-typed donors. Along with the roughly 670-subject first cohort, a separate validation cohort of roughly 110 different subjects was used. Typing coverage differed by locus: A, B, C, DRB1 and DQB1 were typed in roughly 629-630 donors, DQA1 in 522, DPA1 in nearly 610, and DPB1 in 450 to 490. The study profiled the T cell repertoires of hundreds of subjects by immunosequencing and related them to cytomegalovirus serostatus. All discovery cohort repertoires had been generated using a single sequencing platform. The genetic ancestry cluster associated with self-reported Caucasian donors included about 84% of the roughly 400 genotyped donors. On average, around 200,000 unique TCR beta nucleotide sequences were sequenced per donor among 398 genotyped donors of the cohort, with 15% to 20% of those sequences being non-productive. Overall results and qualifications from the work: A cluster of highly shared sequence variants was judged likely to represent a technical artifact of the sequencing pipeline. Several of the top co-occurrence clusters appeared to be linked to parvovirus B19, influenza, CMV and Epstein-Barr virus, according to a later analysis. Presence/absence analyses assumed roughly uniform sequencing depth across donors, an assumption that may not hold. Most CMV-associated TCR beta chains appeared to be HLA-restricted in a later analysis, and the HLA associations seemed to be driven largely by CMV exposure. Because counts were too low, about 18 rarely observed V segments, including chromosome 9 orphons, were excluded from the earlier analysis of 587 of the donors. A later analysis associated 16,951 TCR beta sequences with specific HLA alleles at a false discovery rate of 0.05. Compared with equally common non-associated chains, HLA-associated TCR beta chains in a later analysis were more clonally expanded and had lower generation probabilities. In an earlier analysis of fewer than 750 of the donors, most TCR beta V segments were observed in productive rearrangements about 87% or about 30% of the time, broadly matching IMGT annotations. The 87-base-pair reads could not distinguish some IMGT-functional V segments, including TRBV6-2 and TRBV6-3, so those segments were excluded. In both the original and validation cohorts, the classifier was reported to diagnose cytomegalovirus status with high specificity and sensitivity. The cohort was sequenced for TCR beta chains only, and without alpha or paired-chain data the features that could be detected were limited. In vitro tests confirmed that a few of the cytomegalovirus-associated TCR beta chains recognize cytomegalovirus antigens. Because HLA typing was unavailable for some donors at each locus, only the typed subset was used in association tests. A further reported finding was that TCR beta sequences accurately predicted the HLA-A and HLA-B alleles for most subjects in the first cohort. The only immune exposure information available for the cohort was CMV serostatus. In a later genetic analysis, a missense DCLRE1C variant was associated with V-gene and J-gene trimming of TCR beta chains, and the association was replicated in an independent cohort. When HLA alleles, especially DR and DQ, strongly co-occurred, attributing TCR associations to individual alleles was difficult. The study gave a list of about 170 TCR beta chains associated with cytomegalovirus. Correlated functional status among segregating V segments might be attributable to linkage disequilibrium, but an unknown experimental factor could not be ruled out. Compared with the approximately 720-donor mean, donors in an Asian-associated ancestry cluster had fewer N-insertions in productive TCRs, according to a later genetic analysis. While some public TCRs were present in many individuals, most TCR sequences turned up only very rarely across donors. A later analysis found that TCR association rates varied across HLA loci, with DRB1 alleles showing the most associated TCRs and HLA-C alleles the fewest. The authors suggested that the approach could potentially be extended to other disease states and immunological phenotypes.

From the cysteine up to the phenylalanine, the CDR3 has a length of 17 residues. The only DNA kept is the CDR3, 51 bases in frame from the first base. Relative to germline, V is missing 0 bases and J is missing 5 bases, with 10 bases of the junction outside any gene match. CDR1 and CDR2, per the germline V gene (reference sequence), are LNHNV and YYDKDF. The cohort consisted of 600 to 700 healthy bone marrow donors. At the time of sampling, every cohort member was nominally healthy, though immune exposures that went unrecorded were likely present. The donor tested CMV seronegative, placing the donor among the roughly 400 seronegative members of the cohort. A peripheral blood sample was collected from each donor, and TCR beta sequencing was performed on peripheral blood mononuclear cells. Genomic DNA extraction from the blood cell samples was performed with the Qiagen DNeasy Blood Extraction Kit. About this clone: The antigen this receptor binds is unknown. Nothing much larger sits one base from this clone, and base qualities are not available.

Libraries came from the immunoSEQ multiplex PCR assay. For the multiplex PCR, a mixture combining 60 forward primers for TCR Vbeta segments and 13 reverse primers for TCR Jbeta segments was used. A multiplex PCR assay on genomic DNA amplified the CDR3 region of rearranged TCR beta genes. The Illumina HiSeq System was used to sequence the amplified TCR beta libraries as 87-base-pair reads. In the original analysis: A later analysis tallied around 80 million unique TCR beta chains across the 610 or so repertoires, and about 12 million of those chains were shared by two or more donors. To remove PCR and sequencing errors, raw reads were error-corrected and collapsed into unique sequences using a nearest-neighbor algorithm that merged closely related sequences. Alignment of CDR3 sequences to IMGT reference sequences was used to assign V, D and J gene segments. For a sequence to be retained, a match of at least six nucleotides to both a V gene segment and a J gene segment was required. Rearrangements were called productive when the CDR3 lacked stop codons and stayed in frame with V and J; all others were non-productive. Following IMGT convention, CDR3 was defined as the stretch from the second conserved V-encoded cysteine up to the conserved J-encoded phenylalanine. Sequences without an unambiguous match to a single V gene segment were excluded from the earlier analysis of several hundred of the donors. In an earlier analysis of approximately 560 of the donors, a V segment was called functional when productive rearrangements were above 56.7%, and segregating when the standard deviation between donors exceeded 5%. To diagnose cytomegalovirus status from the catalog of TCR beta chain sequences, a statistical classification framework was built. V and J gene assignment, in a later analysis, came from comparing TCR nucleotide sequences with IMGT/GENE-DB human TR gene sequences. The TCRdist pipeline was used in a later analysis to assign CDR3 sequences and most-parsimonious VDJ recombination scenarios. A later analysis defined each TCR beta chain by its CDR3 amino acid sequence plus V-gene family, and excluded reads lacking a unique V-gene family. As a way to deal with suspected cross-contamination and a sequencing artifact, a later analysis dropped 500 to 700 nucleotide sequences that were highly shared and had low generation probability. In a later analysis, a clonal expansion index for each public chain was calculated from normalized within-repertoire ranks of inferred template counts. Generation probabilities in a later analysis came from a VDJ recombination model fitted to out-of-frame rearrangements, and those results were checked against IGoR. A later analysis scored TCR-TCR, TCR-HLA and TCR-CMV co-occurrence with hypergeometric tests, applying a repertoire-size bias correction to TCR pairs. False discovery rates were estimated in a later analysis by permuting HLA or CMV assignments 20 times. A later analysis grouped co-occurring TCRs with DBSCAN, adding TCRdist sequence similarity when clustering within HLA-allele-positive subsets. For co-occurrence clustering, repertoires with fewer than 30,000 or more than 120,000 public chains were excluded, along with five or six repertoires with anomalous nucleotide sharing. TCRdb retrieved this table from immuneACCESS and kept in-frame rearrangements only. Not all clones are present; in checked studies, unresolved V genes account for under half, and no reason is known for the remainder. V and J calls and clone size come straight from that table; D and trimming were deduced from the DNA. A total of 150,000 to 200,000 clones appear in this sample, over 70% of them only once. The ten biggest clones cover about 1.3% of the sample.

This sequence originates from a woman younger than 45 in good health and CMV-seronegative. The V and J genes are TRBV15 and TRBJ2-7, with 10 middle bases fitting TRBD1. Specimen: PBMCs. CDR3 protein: CATSREITGTGAHEQYF. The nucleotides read TGTGCCACCAGCAGAGAGATTACCGGGACAGGGGCCCACGAGCAGTACTTC. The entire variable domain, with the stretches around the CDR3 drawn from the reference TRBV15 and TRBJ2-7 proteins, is DAMVIQNPRYQVTQFGKPVTLSCSQTLNHNVMYWYQQKSSQAPKLLFHYYDKDFNNEADTPDNFQSRRPNTSFCFLDIRSPGLGDTAMYLCATSREITGTGAHEQYFGPGTRLTVT.